The clone carrying this TCR beta chain was found once. The table came from immunoSEQ multiplex PCR; TCRdb's copy has only in-frame clones and leaves some out. Of nearly 110,000 clones detected, roughly nine tenths appear once; the ten largest clones hold 4% to 6%. This sample was included in a study of blood T cell repertoires in COVID-19. The sequenced sample consisted of peripheral blood. The sequence was obtained from a middle-aged man with active or convalescent COVID-19.

CDR3 amino acids: CASADRAEQYF. CDR3 nucleotide sequence: TGTGCCAGTGCGGACAGGGCGGAGCAGTACTTC. The V call is TRBV28, the J call TRBJ2-7; 8 bases are shared with TRBD1. This CDR3 has 11 amino acids. Germline values: CDR1 MDHEN, CDR2 SYDVKM. The V gene end was trimmed by 9 bases and the J gene end by 7 bases; junction bases not matched to a gene: 5.